This passage covers 11 T cell receptor beta chains from one sample sequenced in a study of blood T cell repertoires in COVID-19. Libraries were prepared by immunoSEQ multiplex PCR; TCRdb keeps only in-frame clonotypes and omits some of them. Among about 100,000 clones, roughly nine tenths were seen once, and the ten largest hold around 2%. Sequencing was carried out using peripheral blood. The receptors were sampled from a human donor with active COVID-19. The donor label of this sample is uncertain.

The chain is built from TRBV9 and TRBJ2-3; 8 positions agree with TRBD2. Per the germline V gene, CDR1 is SGDLS and CDR2 is YYNGEE. This CDR3 is built from 13 residues. Trimming at V came to 2 bases and at J to 5 bases, leaving 1 base not matched to a gene. The CDR3 sequence: CASSVSGVDTQYF. CDR3 sequence (DNA): TGTGCCAGCAGCGTTAGCGGGGTAGATACGCAGTATTTT.

The V gene is TRBV24-1, the J gene TRBJ2-1; 14 bases match TRBD2. The germline CDR1 and CDR2 sequences are KGHDR and SFDVKD. Trimming removed 4 bases from V and 9 bases from J; junction bases left unmatched: 19. CDR3 length: 20 residues. The CDR3 sequence: CATSETPGQGRTSGGTEQFF. CDR3 in DNA: TGTGCCACCAGTGAAACCCCGGGACAGGGACGGACTAGCGGGGGGACTGAGCAGTTCTTC.

The chain employs TRBV3-1 (or the pseudogene TRBV3-2) and TRBJ2-1; TRBD2 agrees at 8 bases. The CDR3 length is 15 residues. J lost 9 bases, V lost 2 bases, and 9 bases had no gene match. The germline CDR1 and CDR2 sequences are LGHDT and YNNKEL (reference sequence). The CDR3 sequence is CASSQLAGSQVEQFF. The DNA for the CDR3 is TGTGCCAGCAGCCAATTAGCGGGGAGTCAAGTTGAGCAGTTCTTC.

The CDR3 protein is CASSQQTGHTEAFF. The CDR3, as DNA: TGTGCCAGCAGCCAGCAGACAGGGCACACTGAAGCTTTCTTT. The rearrangement uses TRBV5-5 and TRBJ1-1; 7 bases align to TRBD1. CDR1 SGHKS and CDR2 YYEKEE come from the germline V gene (reference sequence). The CDR3 runs to 14 residues. The V segment lost 4 bases and the J segment 3 bases; nucleotides outside the gene matches: 6.

V and J are TRBV7-2 and TRBJ2-3; 9 bases are a match to TRBD2. V shed 1 base and J 4 bases; nucleotides not matched to a gene: 6. Germline V gene data show CDR1 as SGHTA and CDR2 as FQGNSA. The CDR3 extends over 16 amino acids. This chain's CDR3 is CASSLEAGGTADTQYF. CDR3 nucleotide sequence: TGTGCCAGCAGCTTAGAGGCGGGGGGGACCGCAGATACGCAGTATTTT.

The V gene is TRBV4-2, the J gene TRBJ2-7; 8 bases fit TRBD2. Trimming removed 0 bases from V and 2 bases from J; junction bases left unmatched: 9. This CDR3 spans 17 amino acids. Germline V gene data show CDR1 as LGHNA and CDR2 as YNFKEQ. DNA for the CDR3: TGTGCCAGCAGCCAAGATCCCAGCGGGGGCCTTACCTACGAGCAGTACTTC. This gives the protein CASSQDPSGGLTYEQYF.

The chain recombines TRBV6-6 with TRBJ2-7; weak D call: TRBD1 (5 bases). Germline-derived CDR1 and CDR2 are MNHNY and SVGAGI (reference sequence). Trimming pared 6 bases from V and 6 bases from J, leaving 12 bases between. The CDR3 has 12 residues. DNA of the CDR3: TGTGCCAGCAGCCCTGGACACCCCGAGCAGTACTTC. Its translation: CASSPGHPEQYF.

The chain couples TRBV2 to TRBJ1-1, with a weak D call TRBD1 (5 bases). The CDR3 runs 15 residues. The germline V gene encodes CDR1 SNHLY and CDR2 FYNNEI. Trimming pared 7 bases from V and 1 base from J, leaving 16 bases between. In DNA form, the CDR3 reads TGTGCCAGCAAGGTCATTTTGGGGGGGAACACTGAAGCTTTCTTT. It encodes CASKVILGGNTEAFF.

The table lists this clone with a count of one. CDR3 loop: CASSQPSQETQYF. The CDR3 region has the DNA TGTGCCAGCAGCCAACCCTCCCAAGAGACCCAGTACTTC. V is TRBV3-1 (or the pseudogene TRBV3-2) and J is TRBJ2-5; D ambiguous. CDR1 and CDR2 (germline): LGHDT, YNNKEL (reference sequence). The V end was cut by 2 bases, the J end by 1 base, with 5 bases between. This CDR3 has 13 amino acids.

V usage is TRBV9 and J usage is TRBJ2-7; 9 bases are shared with TRBD1. Germline V gene lookup returns CDR1 SGDLS and CDR2 YYNGEE. V lost 4 bases, J lost 5 bases, and 13 bases stayed unmatched. The CDR3 is 16 amino acids. CDR3 DNA: TGTGCCAGCAGCCGCGCCCCGGGACAGGGTGTCGACGAGCAGTACTTC. It yields the protein CASSRAPGQGVDEQYF.

V and J are TRBV5-1 and TRBJ2-7, with a possible D match to TRBD1 (6 bases). Germline assignment: CDR1 SGHRS and CDR2 YFSETQ. V was cut by 4 bases and J by 3 bases, with 14 bases left in between. The CDR3 runs to 14 residues. This CDR3 reads CASSQGTRNYEQYF. CDR3 DNA sequence: TGCGCCAGCAGCCAGGGGACAAGAAACTACGAGCAGTACTTC.